This note documents a single TCR beta chain sequence. The sample belongs to a study of Graves' ophthalmopathy and Graves' hyperthyroidism. As the template, RNA transcripts were used to amplify TCR beta CDR3 regions. Investigators did first-round RT-PCR with HTBI primers, then second-round multiplex PCR. Each CDR3 protein is one row after TCRdb ran MiXCR on the multiplex PCR reads. The sample yields about 25,000 distinct CDR3 sequences, 45% to 60% seen once. Per the germline V gene, CDR1 is SEHNR and CDR2 is FQNEAQ (reference sequence). CDR3 length: 14 residues. With 3 bases removed from V and 0 bases from J, the gap between germline ends came to 6 bases.

The chain joins TRBV7-9 to TRBJ2-1; D unresolved. This clonotype was obtained from an adult woman with stable Graves' hyperthyroidism. Sequences were obtained from peripheral blood. The CDR3 reads CASSFGGSYNEQFF. The DNA for the CDR3 is TGTGCCAGCAGCTTCGGTGGCTCCTACAATGAGCAGTTCTTC.